One and the same sample provided the 24 T cell receptor beta chains below, sequenced in a study of blood T cell repertoires in COVID-19. The method was immunoSEQ multiplex PCR; TCRdb's version includes in-frame clones alone and lacks a portion of them. The profile covers 95,000 to 150,000 clones, with 92% appearing a single time and approximately 2% taken by the ten largest. The source material was peripheral blood. These receptors all stem from a man in his fifties with COVID-19, enrolled during active disease.

This chain uses TRBV15 with TRBJ2-1, with 12 nucleotides matching TRBD1. Trimming cost V 1 base and J 10 bases; bases outside gene matches: 5. The CDR3 length is 15 residues. Germline assignment: CDR1 LNHNV and CDR2 YYDKDF (reference sequence). The CDR3: CATSRAGTGGAEQFF. CDR3 DNA sequence: TGTGCCACCAGCAGAGCTGGGACAGGGGGCGCCGAGCAGTTCTTC.

The J gene is TRBJ1-5, the V gene TRBV27; maybe TRBD1 (6 bases). From germline, CDR1 is MNHEY and CDR2 SMNVEV (reference sequence). The V gene lost 2 bases and the J gene lost 4 bases, with 12 bases spanning the gap. The length of the CDR3 is 15 residues. The CDR3 region has the DNA TGTGCCAGCAGTTTAAGGGGGACCGGTAATCAGCCCCAGCATTTT. Translation gives CASSLRGTGNQPQHF.

The chain joins TRBV19 to TRBJ1-5; 8 bases are shared with TRBD1. The V gene's germline CDR1 is LNHDA and CDR2 SQIVND (reference sequence). Losses at the gene ends were 5 bases for V and 6 bases for J; bases not matched to a gene: 12. This CDR3 is 16 amino acids long. The CDR3 loop reads CASSHTPDRVGQPQHF. CDR3 DNA: TGTGCCAGTAGTCACACACCGGACAGGGTCGGTCAGCCCCAGCATTTT.

Only a few counts were recorded for this clone. The rearrangement joins TRBV3-1 (or the pseudogene TRBV3-2) to TRBJ1-2, with 11 bases that match TRBD1. CDR3 size: 16 residues. Germline V gene data show CDR1 as LGHDT and CDR2 as YNNKEL (reference sequence). Unmatched junction bases numbered 12, after V lost 4 bases and J lost 8 bases. CDR3 amino acids: CASSPYSGQGVRGYTF. In DNA form, the CDR3 reads TGTGCCAGCAGCCCTTACTCGGGACAGGGGGTACGAGGCTACACCTTC.

The CDR3 loop is CSVALTATNEKLFF. The CDR3 coding sequence is TGCAGCGTCGCCCTGACAGCAACTAATGAAAAACTGTTTTTT. This chain links TRBV29-1 with TRBJ1-4; D perhaps matches TRBD1 (5 bases). The ends were cut back, 6 bases at V and 0 bases at J, with 11 bases in the middle. The CDR3 contains 14 residues. CDR1 SQVTM and CDR2 ANQGSEA come from the germline V gene.

The rearrangement links TRBV10-3 to TRBJ2-1, with a possible D match to TRBD2 (8 bases). Germline V gives CDR1 ENHRY, CDR2 SYGVKD. V lost 6 bases and J 4 bases, leaving 19 bases between the germline ends. The CDR3 runs to 16 residues. Here the CDR3 DNA reads TGTGCCATCAGAATCGGGACAGCGGGAGCTTACAATGAGCAGTTCTTC. It codes for CAIRIGTAGAYNEQFF.

The V and J genes are TRBV28 and TRBJ2-2, with TRBD1 identical over 7 bases. V lost 5 bases to trimming and J lost 1 base; unmatched junction nucleotides: 1. The CDR3 totals 14 residues. Germline loops: CDR1 MDHEN, CDR2 SYDVKM. CDR3 in DNA: TGTGCCAGCAGTGCAGGGGGGAACACCGGGGAGCTGTTTTTT. Protein sequence: CASSAGGNTGELFF.

This clone was observed a handful of times. The chain couples TRBV5-1 to TRBJ2-5, with D unresolved. The CDR3 is 13 residues long. Trimming pared 2 bases from V and 2 bases from J, leaving 7 bases between. The germline gives CDR1 SGHRS, CDR2 YFSETQ. CDR3 loop: CASSFTEQETQYF. The CDR3, as DNA: TGCGCCAGCAGCTTTACAGAACAAGAGACCCAGTACTTC.

The V gene is TRBV5-8, the J gene TRBJ2-2; 14 nucleotides line up with TRBD2. The CDR3 sequence is 17 residues long. CDR1 SGHTS and CDR2 YDEGEE come from the germline V gene. The V segment lost 3 bases and the J segment 2 bases; nucleotides outside the gene matches: 3. The CDR3 sequence: CASSWGLAGANTGELFF. In DNA, the CDR3 is TGTGCCAGCAGCTGGGGACTAGCGGGAGCTAACACCGGGGAGCTGTTTTTT.

This clone has a handful of counts. The chain uses TRBV9 and TRBJ2-1; the match to TRBD2 covers 7 bases. CDR1 is SGDLS and CDR2 is YYNGEE in the germline V gene. V gave up 4 bases and J gave up 8 bases; unmatched junction bases: 12. CDR3 length equals 15 residues. CDR3 coding DNA: TGTGCCAGCAGCTCTGACAGAACTAGCGCCGATGAGCAGTTCTTC. Amino acid sequence: CASSSDRTSADEQFF.

This clone showed up just a few times. The chain joins TRBV11-2 to TRBJ1-5; D uncertain. V lost 4 bases and J lost 0, with 4 bases in between. This CDR3 is built from 13 residues. Germline CDR1 and CDR2: SGHAT and FQNNGV. The CDR3 loop reads CASSSNSNQPQHF. DNA for the CDR3: TGTGCCAGCAGCTCCAATAGCAATCAGCCCCAGCATTTT.

V usage is TRBV7-2 and J usage is TRBJ2-3; weak D call: TRBD2 (6 bases). Germline V gene data show CDR1 as SGHTA and CDR2 as FQGNSA. V lost 5 bases, J lost 1 base, and 10 bases lay in between. This CDR3 contains 14 residues. CDR3 sequence reads: CASSPQRGTDTQYF. The CDR3 DNA follows: TGTGCCAGCAGCCCCCAGCGGGGCACAGATACGCAGTATTTT.

The rearrangement links TRBV5-6 to TRBJ2-7; TRBD1 matches 9 bases. This CDR3 region has 15 residues. CDR1 and CDR2 (germline): SGHDT, YYEEEE. V was clipped by 4 bases and J by 1 base; unmatched bases: 6. CDR3 nucleotide sequence: TGTGCCAGCAGCAAAACAGGGGGCTCTTCCTACGAGCAGTACTTC. Its protein is CASSKTGGSSYEQYF. Full variable domain (remainder filled in from reference TRBV5-6 and TRBJ2-7): DAGVTQSPTHLIKTRGQQVTLRCSPKSGHDTVSWYQQALGQGPQFIFQYYEEEERQRGNFPDRFSGHQFPNYSSELNVNALLLGDSALYLCASSKTGGSSYEQYFGPGTRLTVT.

This chain links TRBV27 with TRBJ1-6; 7 bases are shared with TRBD1. Losses at the gene ends were 3 bases for V and 6 bases for J; bases not matched to a gene: 8. The CDR3 consists of 16 residues. Looked up from germline, CDR1 is MNHEY and CDR2 is SMNVEV (reference sequence). The CDR3 loop reads CASSLYRTGLNSPLHF. CDR3 nucleotide sequence: TGTGCCAGCAGTTTGTATCGGACAGGCCTTAATTCACCCCTCCACTTT.

V is TRBV3-1 (or the pseudogene TRBV3-2) and J is TRBJ2-5; 7 bases are a match to TRBD2. V lost 0 bases, J lost 1 base, and 8 bases stayed unmatched. The CDR3 extends over 17 amino acids. Germline V gene data show CDR1 as LGHDT and CDR2 as YNNKEL (reference sequence). Written as DNA, the CDR3 is TGTGCCAGCAGCCAAGATGTGGGGGGGTCCGGCCAAGAGACCCAGTACTTC. Protein product: CASSQDVGGSGQETQYF.

This rearrangement joins TRBV2 to TRBJ1-2; 7 bases are shared with TRBD1. Trimming at V came to 4 bases and at J to 4 bases, leaving 6 bases not matched to a gene. The CDR3 has 14 residues. The germline gives CDR1 SNHLY, CDR2 FYNNEI. Here the CDR3 DNA reads TGTGCCAGCAGTGCAGGGGGTTCGGGCTATGGCTACACCTTC. Protein sequence: CASSAGGSGYGYTF.

The chain recombines TRBV5-8 with TRBJ2-5; D remains unclear. The CDR3 loop spans 11 amino acids. Germline V gives CDR1 SGHTS, CDR2 YDEGEE. Trimming took off 10 bases at V and 5 bases at J, with 12 bases between the two ends. CDR3 region: CAGAVTETQYF. CDR3 DNA: TGTGCCGGCGCGGTAACGGAGACCCAGTACTTC.

The chain uses TRBV28 and TRBJ2-2; 7 positions agree with TRBD1. In germline, CDR1 is MDHEN, CDR2 SYDVKM. The CDR3 loop spans 13 amino acids. Trimming took 6 bases from V and 4 from J; bases not matched to a gene: 2. This chain's CDR3 is CASRGGRTGELFF. The DNA of the CDR3 is TGTGCCAGCAGAGGGGGCCGCACCGGGGAGCTGTTTTTT.

V is TRBV7-9 and J is TRBJ2-1; the D gene is possibly TRBD1 (5 bases). The CDR3 has 13 residues. V gave up 4 bases and J gave up 6 bases, with 10 bases separating them. Germline V gene sequence: CDR1 SEHNR, CDR2 FQNEAQ (reference sequence). CDR3 in amino acids: CASSYSTVNEQFF. Here the CDR3 DNA reads TGTGCCAGCAGCTATTCGACAGTCAATGAGCAGTTCTTC.

The chain couples TRBV2 to TRBJ2-5, with 7 bases that match TRBD2. The germline V gene encodes CDR1 SNHLY and CDR2 FYNNEI. V shed 5 bases, J shed 5 bases, and the junction held 5 bases outside the gene matches. The CDR3 totals 13 residues. The CDR3 DNA reads as TGTGCCAGCAGTCTCAGGGAGGGGGAGACCCAGTACTTC. Its translation is CASSLREGETQYF.

This chain joins TRBV15 and TRBJ2-1; 7 bases are shared with TRBD1. Trimming removed 4 bases from V and 0 bases from J; junction bases left unmatched: 6. The CDR3 totals 16 residues. Per the germline V gene, CDR1 is LNHNV and CDR2 is YYDKDF (reference sequence). The CDR3 here is CATSTRQGSSYNEQFF. The CDR3 region has the DNA TGTGCCACCAGCACCCGACAGGGCAGCTCCTACAATGAGCAGTTCTTC.

This chain connects TRBV7-3 to TRBJ2-2, with D maybe TRBD1 (5 bases). Germline loops: CDR1 SGHTA, CDR2 FQGTGA. The CDR3 is 15 residues long. V lost 0 bases and J 4 bases, leaving 9 bases between the germline ends. The CDR3 nucleotides are TGTGCCAGCAGCTTAACTGGGCAGGGCACCGGGGAGCTGTTTTTT. This codes for CASSLTGQGTGELFF.

The table lists this clone with a few counts. This chain uses TRBV19 with TRBJ1-2, with 9 nucleotides matching TRBD1. Germline CDR1 LNHDA, CDR2 SQIVND (reference sequence). V was pared by 4 bases and J by 6 bases, with 6 bases of the junction left unmatched. The CDR3 is 14 amino acids. CDR3: CASSTRGQGNGYTF. CDR3 nucleotides: TGTGCCAGTAGTACTAGAGGACAGGGGAATGGCTACACCTTC.

This sequence joins TRBV11-3 and TRBJ2-1, with TRBD2 identical over 9 bases. The CDR3 runs 18 residues. Trimming took 0 bases from V and 7 from J; bases not matched to a gene: 13. Germline V gene sequence: CDR1 SGHNT, CDR2 YENEEA. The CDR3 nucleotides are TGTGCCAGCAGCTTAGATACTGAAGCGGGAGGACCCGGGAATGAGCAGTTCTTC. It is translated as CASSLDTEAGGPGNEQFF.